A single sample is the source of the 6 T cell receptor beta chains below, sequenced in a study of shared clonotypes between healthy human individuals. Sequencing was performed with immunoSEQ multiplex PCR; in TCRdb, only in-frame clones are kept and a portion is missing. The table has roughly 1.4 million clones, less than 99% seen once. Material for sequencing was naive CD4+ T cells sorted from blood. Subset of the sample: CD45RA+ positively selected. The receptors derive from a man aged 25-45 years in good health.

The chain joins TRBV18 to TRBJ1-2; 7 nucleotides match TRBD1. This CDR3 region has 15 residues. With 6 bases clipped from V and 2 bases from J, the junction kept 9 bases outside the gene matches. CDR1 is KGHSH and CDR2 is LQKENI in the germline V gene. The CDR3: CASSPETGANYGYTF. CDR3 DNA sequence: TGTGCCAGCTCCCCGGAAACAGGGGCGAACTATGGCTACACCTTC. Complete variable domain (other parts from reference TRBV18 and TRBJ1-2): NAGVMQNPRHLVRRRGQEARLRCSPMKGHSHVYWYRQLPEEGLKFMVYLQKENIIDESGMPKERFSAEFPKEGPSILRIQQVVRGDSAAYFCASSPETGANYGYTFGSGTRLTVV.

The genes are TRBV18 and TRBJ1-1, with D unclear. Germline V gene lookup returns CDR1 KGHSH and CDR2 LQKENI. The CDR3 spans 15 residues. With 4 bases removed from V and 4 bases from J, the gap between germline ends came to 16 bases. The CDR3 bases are TGTGCCAGCTCACAAAACTCCCAGGTGGCCACTGAAGCTTTCTTT. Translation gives CASSQNSQVATEAFF.

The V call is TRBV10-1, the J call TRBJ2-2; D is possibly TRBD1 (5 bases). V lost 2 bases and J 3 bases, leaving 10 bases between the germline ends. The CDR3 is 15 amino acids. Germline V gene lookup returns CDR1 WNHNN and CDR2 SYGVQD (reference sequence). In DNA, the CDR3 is TGCGCCAGCAGTGAGGAAGACAGCTACACCGGGGAGCTGTTTTTT. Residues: CASSEEDSYTGELFF.

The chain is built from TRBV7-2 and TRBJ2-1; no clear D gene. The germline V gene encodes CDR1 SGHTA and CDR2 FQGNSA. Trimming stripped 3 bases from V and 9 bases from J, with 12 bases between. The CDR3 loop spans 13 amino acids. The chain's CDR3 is CASSFPMSFEQFF. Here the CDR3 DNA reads TGTGCCAGCAGCTTCCCTATGAGTTTTGAGCAGTTCTTC.

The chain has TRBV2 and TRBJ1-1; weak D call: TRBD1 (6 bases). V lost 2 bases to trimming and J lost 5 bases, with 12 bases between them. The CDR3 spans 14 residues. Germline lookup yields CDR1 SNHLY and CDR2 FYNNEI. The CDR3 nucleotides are TGTGCCAGCAGTGAATGGGGGCCGCGGACTGAAGCTTTCTTT. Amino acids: CASSEWGPRTEAFF.

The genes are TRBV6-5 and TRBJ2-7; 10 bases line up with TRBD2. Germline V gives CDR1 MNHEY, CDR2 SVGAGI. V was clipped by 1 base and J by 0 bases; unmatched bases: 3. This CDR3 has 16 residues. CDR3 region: CASSYLLAGISYEQYF. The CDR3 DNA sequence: TGTGCCAGCAGTTACTTACTAGCGGGGATCTCCTACGAGCAGTACTTC.